This TCR beta chain is drawn from a study of patients and donors after allogeneic stem cell transplantation. TCRdb re-called the RT-PCR reads through MiXCR, storing one row per CDR3 protein. The sample carries 800,000 to 1,000,000 distinct CDR3 sequences, about a sixth recorded once. V was shortened by 4 bases and J by 0 bases, with 10 bases between the two germline ends. This CDR3 region has 16 residues. Germline CDR1 reads LNHDA; CDR2 reads SQIVND (reference sequence). The sequenced sample consisted of blood, either unsorted or a sorted T cell fraction (not recorded which). The V and J genes are TRBV19 and TRBJ1-6; no clear D gene. The sequence was collected from a human donor who was either an allogeneic HSCT recipient or a stem cell or donor lymphocyte infusion donor (not recorded which). It is not recorded whose cells these are; they may come from a transplant donor. CDR3 DNA: TGTGCCAGTAGTAGCGCCCGGGGCTCCTATAATTCACCCCTCCACTTT. Translating it yields CASSSARGSYNSPLHF.